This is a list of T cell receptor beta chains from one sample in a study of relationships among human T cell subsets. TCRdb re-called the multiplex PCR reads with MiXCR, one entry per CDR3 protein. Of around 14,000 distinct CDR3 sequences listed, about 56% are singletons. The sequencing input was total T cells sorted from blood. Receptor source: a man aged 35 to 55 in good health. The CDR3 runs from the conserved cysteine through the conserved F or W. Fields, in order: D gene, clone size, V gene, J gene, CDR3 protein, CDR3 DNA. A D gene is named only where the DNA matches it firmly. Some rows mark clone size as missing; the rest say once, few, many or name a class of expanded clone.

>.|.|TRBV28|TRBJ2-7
CASSSRIYEQYF
TGTGCCAGCTCATCCCGAATCTACGAGCAGTACTTC
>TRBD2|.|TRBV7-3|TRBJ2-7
CASSMGLAGTYEQYF
TGTGCCAGCAGCATGGGACTAGCGGGAACCTACGAGCAGTACTTC
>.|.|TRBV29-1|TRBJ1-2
CSVEDRVDYGYTF
TGCAGCGTTGAAGACAGGGTGGACTATGGCTACACCTTC
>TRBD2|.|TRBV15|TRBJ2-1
CATGSGSGYEQFF
TGTGCCACCGGTAGCGGGAGCGGCTATGAGCAGTTCTTC
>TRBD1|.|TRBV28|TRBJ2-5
CASSTGTARETQYF
TGTGCCAGCTCAACCGGGACAGCCAGAGAGACCCAGTACTTC
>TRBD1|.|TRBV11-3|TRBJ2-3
CASSHPTGDVQYF
TGTGCCAGCAGCCACCCAACAGGGGACGTACAGTATTTT
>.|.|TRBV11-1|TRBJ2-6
CASSYRAPGANVLTF
TGTGCCAGCAGCTACCGGGCCCCTGGGGCCAACGTCCTGACTTTC
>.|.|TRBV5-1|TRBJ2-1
CASSQRKAESSYNEQFF
TGTGCCAGCAGCCAGAGGAAAGCGGAGAGCTCCTACAATGAGCAGTTCTTC
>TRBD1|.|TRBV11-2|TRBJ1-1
CASSLGAGQGRRTEAFF
TGTGCCAGCAGCTTAGGGGCGGGACAGGGACGTCGCACTGAAGCTTTCTTT
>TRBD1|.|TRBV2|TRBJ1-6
CASRQGEGNSPLHF
TGTGCCAGCCGACAGGGAGAGGGTAATTCACCCCTCCACTTT
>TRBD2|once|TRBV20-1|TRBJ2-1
CSAFLAGSNEQFF
TGCAGTGCTTTCCTAGCGGGATCGAATGAGCAGTTCTTC
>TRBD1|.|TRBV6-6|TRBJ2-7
CASSTGGNEQYF
TGTGCCAGCAGTACAGGGGGCAACGAGCAGTACTTC
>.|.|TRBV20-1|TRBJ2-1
CSARVYNEQFF
TGCAGTGCTAGGGTCTACAATGAGCAGTTCTTC
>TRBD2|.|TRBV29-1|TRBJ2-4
CSVEGLAGDLGNIQYF
TGCAGCGTTGAAGGGCTAGCGGGAGATCTGGGAAACATTCAGTACTTC
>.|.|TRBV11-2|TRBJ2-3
CASSPQQGSTDTQYF
TGTGCCAGCAGCCCCCAACAGGGATCCACAGATACGCAGTATTTT
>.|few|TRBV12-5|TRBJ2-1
CASGLEGGGFYNEQFF
TGTGCTAGTGGTTTGGAAGGTGGGGGCTTCTACAATGAGCAGTTCTTC
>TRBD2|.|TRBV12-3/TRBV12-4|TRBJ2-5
CASSHHRTSGDETQYF
TGTGCCAGCAGTCACCACCGGACTAGCGGGGACGAGACCCAGTACTTC
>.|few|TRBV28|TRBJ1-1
CASSLASNTEAFF
TGTGCCAGCAGTTTAGCCAGTAACACTGAAGCTTTCTTT
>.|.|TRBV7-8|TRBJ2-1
CASSLTNEQFF
TGTGCCAGCAGCTTAACGAATGAGCAGTTCTTC
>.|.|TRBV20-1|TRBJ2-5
CSARAGAAGLETQYF
TGCAGTGCTAGAGCGGGGGCTGCGGGTTTGGAGACCCAGTACTTC
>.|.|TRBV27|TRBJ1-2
CASKPLAGSGYGYTF
TGTGCCAGCAAACCCTTAGCTGGCTCGGGGTATGGCTACACCTTC
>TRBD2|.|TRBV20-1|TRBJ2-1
CSARASGSNEQFF
TGCAGTGCTAGGGCTAGCGGGAGTAATGAGCAGTTCTTC
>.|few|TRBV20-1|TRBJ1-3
CSALDRGSGNTIYF
TGCAGTGCATTGGACAGAGGCTCTGGAAACACCATATATTTT
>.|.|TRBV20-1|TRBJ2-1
CSANPGRYLTYNEQFF
TGCAGTGCTAATCCGGGACGTTACCTGACCTACAATGAGCAGTTCTTC
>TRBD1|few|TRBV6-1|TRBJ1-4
CASSTRTGSGKLFF
TGTGCCAGCAGTACCCGGACAGGGAGCGGAAAACTGTTTTTT
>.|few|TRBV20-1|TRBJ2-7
CSASYGSSYEQYF
TGCAGTGCTAGTTACGGGAGCTCCTACGAGCAGTACTTC
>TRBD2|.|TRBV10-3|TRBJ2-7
CAISPPIGGGEQYF
TGTGCCATCAGTCCACCCATCGGGGGGGGCGAGCAGTACTTC
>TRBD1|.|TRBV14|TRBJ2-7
CASSSRTGPYEQYF
TGTGCCAGCAGCTCGCGGACAGGTCCCTACGAGCAGTACTTC
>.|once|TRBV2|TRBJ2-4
CASSTDNLAKNIQYF
TGTGCCAGCAGTACGGACAATCTAGCCAAAAACATTCAGTACTTC
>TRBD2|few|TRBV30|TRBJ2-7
CAWKIAGGKLEQYF
TGTGCCTGGAAAATAGCGGGAGGGAAACTCGAGCAGTACTTC
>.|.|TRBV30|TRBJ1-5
CAWSEGRDQPQHF
TGTGCCTGGAGCGAGGGGCGTGATCAGCCCCAGCATTTT
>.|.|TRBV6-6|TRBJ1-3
CASSSQGRDLSGNTIYF
TGTGCCAGCAGTTCGCAGGGGCGGGATCTCTCTGGAAACACCATATATTTT
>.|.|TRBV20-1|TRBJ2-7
CSASGSLGGVSYEQYF
TGCAGTGCTAGCGGGAGTCTGGGGGGCGTCTCCTACGAGCAGTACTTC
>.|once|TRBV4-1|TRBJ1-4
CASSQDPNRGSGEKLFF
TGCGCCAGCAGCCAAGATCCCAATAGGGGAAGTGGAGAAAAACTGTTTTTT
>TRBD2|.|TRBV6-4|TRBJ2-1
CASSGAKGSGRSYNEQFF
TGTGCCAGCAGTGGGGCGAAAGGTAGCGGGAGGTCCTACAATGAGCAGTTCTTC
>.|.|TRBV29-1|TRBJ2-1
CSVRTRDYNEQFF
TGCAGCGTTCGGACCAGAGATTACAATGAGCAGTTCTTC
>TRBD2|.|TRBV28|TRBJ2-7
CASSGGTSGSYEQYF
TGTGCCAGCAGTGGGGGGACTAGCGGGAGCTACGAGCAGTACTTC
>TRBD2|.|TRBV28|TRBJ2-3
CASRNSGTHTQYF
TGTGCCAGCAGGAATAGCGGGACGCATACGCAGTATTTT
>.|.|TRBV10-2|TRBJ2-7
CASTSSAAYEQYF
TGCGCCAGCACCAGTTCAGCCGCCTACGAGCAGTACTTC
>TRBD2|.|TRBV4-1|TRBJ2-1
CASSQLAVIYNEQFF
TGCGCCAGCAGCCAACTAGCGGTAATCTACAATGAGCAGTTCTTC
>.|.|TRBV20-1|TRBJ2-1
CSASLVDNEQFF
TGCAGTGCTTCTCTAGTAGACAATGAGCAGTTCTTC
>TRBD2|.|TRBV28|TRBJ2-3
CASSASGGSTDTQYF
TGTGCCAGCAGTGCCAGCGGGGGAAGCACAGATACGCAGTATTTT
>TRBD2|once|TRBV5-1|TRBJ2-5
CAGSLGAGRSQETQYF
TGCGCCGGCAGCTTGGGAGCGGGGAGATCCCAAGAGACCCAGTACTTC
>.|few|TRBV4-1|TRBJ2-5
CASSHGNSGRPSRETQYF
TGCGCCAGCAGCCATGGGAACAGCGGAAGGCCGTCCAGGGAGACCCAGTACTTC
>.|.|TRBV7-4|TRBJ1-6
CASNTTVHYNSPLHF
TGTGCCAGCAACACGACAGTCCATTATAATTCACCCCTCCACTTT
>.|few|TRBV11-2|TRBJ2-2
CASRTYRAGELFF
TGTGCCAGCAGGACATACAGGGCCGGGGAGCTGTTTTTT
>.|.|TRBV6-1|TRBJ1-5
CASSEGWDSNQPQHF
TGTGCCAGCAGTGAAGGGTGGGATAGCAATCAGCCCCAGCATTTT
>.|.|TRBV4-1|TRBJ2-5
CASSPGGAGKETQYF
TGCGCCAGCAGCCCCGGTGGGGCGGGAAAAGAGACCCAGTACTTC